The T cell receptor (beta chain) described here comes from a study of blood T cells in healthy people across ages. The overall study: With template switching, about one barcoded beta molecule was captured per two T cells.

The use of a sample-barcoded 5' primer and a J-beta primer mix characterized a second PCR of roughly 7 to 11 cycles. TCRdb re-called the 5' RACE reads through MiXCR, storing one row per CDR3 protein. The sample lists 1.5 million to 2 million distinct CDR3 sequences; roughly 50% were seen once. On this clonotype: Its antigen is still unknown.

Study-level findings and limits: TCR beta diversity correlated strongly with naive T cell percentage. No one knew whether donors had CMV, which possibly confounded expanded clonotype changes.

Germline CDR1 reads DFQATT; CDR2 reads SNEGSKA (reference sequence). The ends were cut back, 0 bases at V and 3 bases at J, with 14 bases in the middle. The CDR3 length is 15 residues. This receptor was obtained from a woman in her thirties or forties in good health. Sequencing was done on a sample of blood. The V and J genes are TRBV20-1 and TRBJ1-2, with no clear D. Here the CDR3 DNA reads TGCAGTGCTAGAGACCCAAAAACGGGCTACTATGGCTACACCTTC. Its protein is CSARDPKTGYYGYTF.